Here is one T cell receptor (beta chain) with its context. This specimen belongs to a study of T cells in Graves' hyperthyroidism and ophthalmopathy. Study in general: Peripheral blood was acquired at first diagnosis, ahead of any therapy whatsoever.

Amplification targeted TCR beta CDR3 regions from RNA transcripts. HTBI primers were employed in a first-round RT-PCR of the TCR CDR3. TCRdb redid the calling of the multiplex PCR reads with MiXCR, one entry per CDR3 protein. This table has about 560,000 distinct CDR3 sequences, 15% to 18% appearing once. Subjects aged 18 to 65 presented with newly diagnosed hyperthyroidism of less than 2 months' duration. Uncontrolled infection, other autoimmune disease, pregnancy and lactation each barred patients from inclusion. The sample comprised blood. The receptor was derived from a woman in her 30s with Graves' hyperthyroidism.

The CDR3 region has the DNA TGCAGTGCTAGATACGGGAGCGATCGCACAGATACGCAGTATTTT. Its translation is CSARYGSDRTDTQYF. This chain joins TRBV20-1 and TRBJ2-3; D might be TRBD2 (6 bases). V lost 2 bases, J lost 1 base, and 13 bases lay in between. The CDR3 sequence is 15 residues long. Germline CDR1 and CDR2: DFQATT and SNEGSKA (reference sequence).